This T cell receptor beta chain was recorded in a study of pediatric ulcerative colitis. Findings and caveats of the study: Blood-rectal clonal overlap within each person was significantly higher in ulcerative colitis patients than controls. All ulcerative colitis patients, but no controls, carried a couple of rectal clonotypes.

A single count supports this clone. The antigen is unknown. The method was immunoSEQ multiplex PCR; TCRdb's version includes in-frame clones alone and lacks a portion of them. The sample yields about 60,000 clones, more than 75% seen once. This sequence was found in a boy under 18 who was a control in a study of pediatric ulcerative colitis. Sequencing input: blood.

For the CDR3, the DNA is TGTGCCAGCAATCCCTTTTCCTATGCTGTCCGGGGAGATACGCAGTATTTT. This translates into CASNPFSYAVRGDTQYF. The V gene is TRBV28, the J gene TRBJ2-3; D possibly corresponds to TRBD2 (5 bases). There are 17 residues in the CDR3. With 7 bases removed from V and 5 bases from J, the gap between germline ends came to 25 bases. Germline V CDR1 and CDR2: MDHEN, SYDVKM.